The T cell receptor beta chain described here comes from a study of blood T cells in healthy people across ages (dated by TCRdb to about 2015). Background on the whole study: In model experiments, roughly one uniquely barcoded TCR beta cDNA molecule per two T cells was captured by template switching. Donors were grouped into four age groups: young (average 16 years), middle-aged (39), aged (approximately 58) and long-lived (about 90). Using deep sequencing normalized with unique cDNA molecular identifiers, the study measured how TCR beta repertoire diversity changes with age. The study analyzed two additional independent replicas of 1 million unique cDNA reads from the same blood draw for two donors, one aged 18 to 30 and one aged 80 or older. To avoid experimental bias, donors of different ages were distributed randomly across sequencing lanes.

Donors were about 36 systemically healthy Caucasian individuals from Russia aged roughly 6 to 95 years. Each donor gave about 9.2 milliliters of peripheral blood, drawn into EDTA-treated Vacutainer tubes. Ficoll-Paque density-gradient centrifugation was used to isolate PBMCs, with at least 6.5 million per sample. Trizol reagent was used to extract total RNA from the PBMCs, yielding at least 5 micrograms per sample. For every donor, an aliquot of PBMCs went through flow cytometry to measure the percentages of naive CD45RAhigh/CD27high T cells. Overall results and qualifications from the work: Bulk unsorted PBMC profiling prevented conclusive comparison of naive and antigen-experienced compartments. Compared with the aged group, the long-lived group had more naive CD4+ T cells, fewer expanded clones and increased TCR diversity, suggesting age selection. Estimates of total diversity from one million sequenced T cells were regarded as lower bounds and underestimates. As age increased, observed TCR beta diversity per million T cells dropped in a roughly linear way, and a significant reduction was already evident by age 40. Donor CMV infection status was unknown, potentially confounding age-related changes in expanded clonotypes. There was a strong correlation between observed TCR beta diversity and the percentage of naive T cells measured by flow cytometry.

The germline V gene sets CDR1 to SGDLS and CDR2 to YYNGEE. The CDR3 covers 15 residues, taking in both the cysteine and the phenylalanine. CDR3 DNA is the only sequence kept; it has 45 bases, read in frame from the first base. Trimming leaves V shorter by 3 bases and J shorter by 8 bases, with the junction holding 5 bases beyond the gene matches. This clonotype came up a few times. Its antigen has not been determined. Base-call qualities are not available, and no considerably larger clone is one nucleotide away. Library creation used 5' RACE. TCRdb records Illumina HiSeq 2500 as the sequencer. A second PCR of 7 to 11 cycles was performed with a sample-barcoded 5' primer and a J-beta primer mix. A unique molecular identifier was introduced onto each TCR beta cDNA molecule by a template-switch 5' adaptor carrying 12 random nucleotides. At least 2.5 million CDR3-containing paired-end reads were obtained from each sample. First-strand cDNA synthesis was performed from all RNA using the Mint cDNA synthesis kit, with priming by a TRBC-specific oligonucleotide. Following uracil-DNA glycosylase treatment, a first 18-cycle PCR with universal primers M1SS and BC2_uni_R was performed on all cDNA. The study's own analysis went as follows. Normalization of each sample was performed by random selection of 1 million high-quality reads, each carrying a distinct molecular identifier. Instead of being binned into consensus sequences, reads with shared molecular identifiers were discarded. CDR3 identification, clonotype clustering and error correction used MiTCR with a Q25 quality threshold and the strictest error-elimination algorithm. A nonparametric unseen species model using Euler transformation provided a lower-bound estimate of total TCR beta diversity. The public reads were reanalyzed by TCRdb: fastp trimming at Q25, MiXCR alignment, in-frame beta chains only. Rows merge per CDR3 protein into single entries with the most common DNA and genes. The V and J calls were not made by the authors but by TCRdb's processing. This sample is represented by 870,000 or so distinct CDR3 sequences; 25% to 35% of them were singletons. The top ten hold around 16% of the sample.

The sequence was collected from a woman older than 75 in good health. Sequencing was carried out using blood. Rearrangement joined TRBV9 to TRBJ1-6; 10 bases in between match TRBD1. The DNA is TGTGCCAGCAGCGCTAGGGGGACAGGGGATTCACCCCTCCACTTT. The resulting protein is CASSARGTGDSPLHF.